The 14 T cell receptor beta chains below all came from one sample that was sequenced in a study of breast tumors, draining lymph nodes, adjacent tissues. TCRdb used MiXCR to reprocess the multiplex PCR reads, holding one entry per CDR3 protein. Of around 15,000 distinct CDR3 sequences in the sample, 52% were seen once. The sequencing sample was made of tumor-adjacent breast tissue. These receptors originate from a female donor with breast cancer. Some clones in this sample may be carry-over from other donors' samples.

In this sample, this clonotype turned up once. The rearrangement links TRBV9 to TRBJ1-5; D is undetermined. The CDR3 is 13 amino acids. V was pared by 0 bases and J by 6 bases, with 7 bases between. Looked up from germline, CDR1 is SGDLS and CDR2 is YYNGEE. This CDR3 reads CASSVDWAQPQHF. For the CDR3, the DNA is TGTGCCAGCAGCGTAGACTGGGCTCAGCCCCAGCATTTT.

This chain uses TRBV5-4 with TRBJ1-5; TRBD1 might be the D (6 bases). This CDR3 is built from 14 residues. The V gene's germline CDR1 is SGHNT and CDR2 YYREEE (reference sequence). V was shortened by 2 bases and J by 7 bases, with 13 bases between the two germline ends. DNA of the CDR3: TGTGCCAGCAGCTTTTCAGGGGAGGAGCAGCCCCAGCATTTT. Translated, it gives CASSFSGEEQPQHF.

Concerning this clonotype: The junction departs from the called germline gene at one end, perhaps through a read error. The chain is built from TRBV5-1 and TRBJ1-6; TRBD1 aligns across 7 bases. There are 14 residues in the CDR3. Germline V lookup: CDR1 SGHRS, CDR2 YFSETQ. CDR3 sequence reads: CASSLGQGVSPPHF. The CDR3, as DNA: TGCGCCAGCAGCTTGGGACAGGGAGTTTCCCCCCCCCACTTT.

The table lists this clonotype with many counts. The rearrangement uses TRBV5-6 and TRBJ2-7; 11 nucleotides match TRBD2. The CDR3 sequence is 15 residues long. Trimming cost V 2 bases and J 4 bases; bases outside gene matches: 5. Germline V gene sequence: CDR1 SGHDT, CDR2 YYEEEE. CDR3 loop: CASSFGTSGWYEQYF. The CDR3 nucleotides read TGTGCCAGCAGCTTCGGGACTAGCGGATGGTACGAGCAGTACTTC.

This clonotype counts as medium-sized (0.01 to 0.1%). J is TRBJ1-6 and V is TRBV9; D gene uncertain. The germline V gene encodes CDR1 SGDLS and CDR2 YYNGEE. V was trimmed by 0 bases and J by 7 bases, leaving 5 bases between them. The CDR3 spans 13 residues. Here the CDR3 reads CASSVGGNSPLHF. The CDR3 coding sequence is TGTGCCAGCAGCGTAGGAGGGAATTCACCCCTCCACTTT.

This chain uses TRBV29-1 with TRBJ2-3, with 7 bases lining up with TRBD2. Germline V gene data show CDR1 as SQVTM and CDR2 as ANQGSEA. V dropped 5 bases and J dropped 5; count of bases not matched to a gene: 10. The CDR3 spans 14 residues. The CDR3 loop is CSVKISGNLDTQYF. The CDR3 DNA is TGCAGCGTTAAAATAAGCGGGAACTTAGATACGCAGTATTTT.

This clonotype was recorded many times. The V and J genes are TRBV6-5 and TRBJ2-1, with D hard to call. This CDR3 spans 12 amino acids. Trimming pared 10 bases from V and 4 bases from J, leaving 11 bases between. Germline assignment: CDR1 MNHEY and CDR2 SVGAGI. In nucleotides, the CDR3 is TGTGCCACCGCCGGACGGTACAATGAGCAGTTCTTC. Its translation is CATAGRYNEQFF.

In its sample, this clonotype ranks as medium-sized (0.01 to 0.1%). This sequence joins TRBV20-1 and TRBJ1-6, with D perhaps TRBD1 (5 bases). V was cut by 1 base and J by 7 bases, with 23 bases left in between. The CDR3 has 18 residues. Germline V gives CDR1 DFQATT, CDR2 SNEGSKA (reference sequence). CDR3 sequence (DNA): TGCAGTGCTAGAGTGTCGGGACGGGGAGTTCTTAGCAATTCACCCCTCCACTTT. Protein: CSARVSGRGVLSNSPLHF.

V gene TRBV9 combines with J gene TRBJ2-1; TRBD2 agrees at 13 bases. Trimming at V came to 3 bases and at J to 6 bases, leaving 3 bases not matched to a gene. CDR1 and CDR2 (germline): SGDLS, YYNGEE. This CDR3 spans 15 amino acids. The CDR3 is CASSGGTSGTNEQFF. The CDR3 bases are TGTGCCAGCAGCGGTGGGACTAGCGGGACCAATGAGCAGTTCTTC.

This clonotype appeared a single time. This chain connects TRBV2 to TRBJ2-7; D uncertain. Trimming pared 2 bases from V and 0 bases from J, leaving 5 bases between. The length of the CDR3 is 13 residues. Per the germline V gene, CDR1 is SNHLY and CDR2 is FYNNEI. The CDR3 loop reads CASSELVSYEQYF. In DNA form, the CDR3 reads TGTGCCAGCAGTGAATTGGTCTCCTACGAGCAGTACTTC.

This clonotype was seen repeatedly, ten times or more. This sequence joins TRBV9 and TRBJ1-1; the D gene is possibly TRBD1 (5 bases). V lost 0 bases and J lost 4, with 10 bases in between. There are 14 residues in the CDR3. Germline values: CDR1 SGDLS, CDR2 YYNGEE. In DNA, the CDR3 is TGTGCCAGCAGCGTAGAGGGGCGCGGCACTGAAGCTTTCTTT. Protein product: CASSVEGRGTEAFF.

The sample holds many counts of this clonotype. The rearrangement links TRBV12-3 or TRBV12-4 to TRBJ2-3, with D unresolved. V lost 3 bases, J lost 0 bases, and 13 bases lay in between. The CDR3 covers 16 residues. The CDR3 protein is CASSFWAASSTDTQYF. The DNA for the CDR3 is TGTGCCAGCAGTTTTTGGGCAGCATCTAGCACAGATACGCAGTATTTT.

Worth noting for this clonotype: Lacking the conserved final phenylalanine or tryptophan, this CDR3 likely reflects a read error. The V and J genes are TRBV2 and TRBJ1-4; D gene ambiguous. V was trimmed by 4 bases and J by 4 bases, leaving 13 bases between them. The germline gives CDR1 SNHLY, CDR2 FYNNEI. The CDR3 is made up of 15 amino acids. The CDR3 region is CASSVGPGDNEKLFL. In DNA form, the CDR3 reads TGTGCCAGCAGTGTGGGCCCGGGAGATAATGAAAAACTGTTTCTT.

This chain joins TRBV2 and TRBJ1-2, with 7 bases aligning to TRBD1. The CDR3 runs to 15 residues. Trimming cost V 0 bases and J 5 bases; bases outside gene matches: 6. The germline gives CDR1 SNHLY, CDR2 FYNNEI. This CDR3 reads CASSEADGRGYGYTF. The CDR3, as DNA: TGTGCCAGCAGTGAAGCAGACGGCAGGGGGTATGGCTACACCTTC.